The 14 T cell receptor beta chains below were found in one sample sequenced in a study of blood T cells in healthy people across ages. Then a second PCR, running roughly 7 to 11 cycles, was carried out with a sample-barcoded 5' primer and a J-beta primer mix. TCRdb reanalysed the 5' RACE reads using MiXCR and keeps one entry per CDR3 protein. The sample records about 1.4 million distinct CDR3 sequences, 55% to 75% being singletons. The sequencing input was blood. The receptors were sampled from a young man in good health.

The chain links TRBV7-9 to TRBJ2-7; tentatively, D is TRBD2 (6 bases). This CDR3 spans 14 amino acids. The germline V gene encodes CDR1 SEHNR and CDR2 FQNEAQ (reference sequence). V lost 5 bases, J lost 3 bases, and 14 bases lay in between. The CDR3 loop is CASSGKTRGYEQYF. As DNA, the CDR3 is TGTGCCAGCAGCGGAAAGACTAGGGGCTACGAGCAGTACTTC.

This clonotype was observed a few times. The V gene is TRBV7-2, the J gene TRBJ2-3; 11 bases align to TRBD2. J gave up 5 bases and V 6 bases, and 7 bases lay outside the gene matches. Germline V gene lookup returns CDR1 SGHTA and CDR2 FQGNSA. This CDR3 contains 15 residues. In nucleotides, the CDR3 is TGTGCCAGCAGTGAACTAGCGGGGGACCTAGATACGCAGTATTTT. Translating it yields CASSELAGDLDTQYF.

This clonotype has only one observation. The V call is TRBV6-5, the J call TRBJ2-6; 9 nucleotides match TRBD1. This CDR3 region has 16 residues. Per germline, CDR1 MNHEY and CDR2 SVGAGI. Unmatched junction bases numbered 6, after V lost 5 bases and J lost 4 bases. The CDR3 protein is CASSPTGGEGANVLTF. CDR3 DNA sequence: TGTGCCAGCAGTCCCACAGGGGGCGAAGGGGCCAACGTCCTGACTTTC.

This clonotype was counted a few times. This chain joins TRBV7-9 and TRBJ1-2; D gene ambiguous. CDR1 is SEHNR, CDR2 FQNEAQ, per germline (reference sequence). V was pared by 2 bases and J by 4 bases, with 14 bases between. The CDR3 has 15 amino acids. CDR3 in amino acids: CASSLPAAQLYGYTF. The CDR3 region has the DNA TGTGCCAGCAGCTTACCGGCAGCCCAGCTCTATGGCTACACCTTC. Full variable domain (outside the CDR3, taken from reference TRBV7-9 and TRBJ1-2): DTGVSQNPRHKITKRGQNVTFRCDPISEHNRLYWYRQTLGQGPEFLTYFQNEAQLEKSRLLSDRFSAERPKGSFSTLEIQRTEQGDSAMYLCASSLPAAQLYGYTFGSGTRLTVV.

This chain uses TRBV10-3 with TRBJ1-5; the D gene is possibly TRBD1 (5 bases). The V end was cut by 4 bases, the J end by 4 bases, with 14 bases between. The CDR3 spans 15 residues. Germline CDR1 ENHRY, CDR2 SYGVKD. The CDR3 here is CAISGVAGSNQPQHF. In DNA form, the CDR3 reads TGTGCCATCAGTGGAGTGGCAGGGTCGAATCAGCCCCAGCATTTT.

This clonotype showed up just a few times. The chain recombines TRBV29-1 with TRBJ1-1; D is unclear. Germline V lookup: CDR1 SQVTM, CDR2 ANQGSEA. V was pared by 7 bases and J by 3 bases, with 6 bases between. The CDR3 sequence is 10 residues long. The CDR3 is CSAGDTEAFF. The DNA of the CDR3 is TGCAGCGCCGGTGACACTGAAGCTTTCTTT.

This clonotype was observed a few times. This chain uses TRBV29-1 with TRBJ2-4; D is uncertain. The DNA end is a closer match to TRBJ2-7, so the J assignment may be wrong. The CDR3 runs 13 residues. CDR1 and CDR2 from the germline V gene are SQVTM and ANQGSEA. CDR3 nucleotides: TGCAGCGTGAACGTCGTGGCAAACTACGAGCAGTACTTC. Protein sequence: CSVNVVANYEQYF.

This clonotype was found many times. Written as DNA, the CDR3 is TGTGCCAGCAGCTTAGTCGGGGGCTACAATGAGCAGTTCTTC. This codes for CASSLVGGYNEQFF. The V and J genes are TRBV7-2 and TRBJ2-1, with a tentative D call TRBD2 (6 bases). The CDR3 length is 14 residues. Germline lookup yields CDR1 SGHTA and CDR2 FQGNSA. V was clipped by 1 base and J by 3 bases, with 7 bases between them.

This chain connects TRBV7-9 to TRBJ2-3; TRBD1 matches at 7 bases. CDR3 size: 18 residues. Trimming removed 4 bases from V and 2 bases from J; junction bases left unmatched: 15. Germline V gene lookup returns CDR1 SEHNR and CDR2 FQNEAQ (reference sequence). CDR3 amino acids: CASSSTVGRQGSTDTQYF. The CDR3 DNA is TGTGCCAGCAGCTCAACCGTCGGTCGACAGGGTTCCACAGATACGCAGTATTTT.

This clonotype has only a few counts. This sequence joins TRBV12-3 or TRBV12-4 and TRBJ2-1, with 16 bases matching TRBD2. This CDR3 is 15 amino acids long. The V and J ends lost 6 bases and 9 bases, in that order; junction bases with no gene match: 5. The CDR3 sequence: CASRAGTSGRVEQFF. DNA for the CDR3: TGTGCCAGCAGGGCTGGGACTAGCGGGAGGGTTGAGCAGTTCTTC.

The chain employs TRBV5-4 and TRBJ2-3; 7 bases are shared with TRBD1. Trimming took 4 bases from V and 4 from J; bases not matched to a gene: 9. This CDR3 is built from 15 residues. Germline V gene data show CDR1 as SGHNT and CDR2 as YYREEE (reference sequence). The CDR3 reads CASSHDRVAADTQYF. The CDR3 DNA sequence: TGTGCCAGCAGCCACGACAGGGTGGCGGCAGATACGCAGTATTTT.

This chain connects TRBV18 to TRBJ1-5; TRBD1 might be the D (5 bases). Trimming shortened V by 4 bases and J by 4 bases, and 14 bases separated the two germline ends. CDR3 length equals 15 residues. The germline V gene has CDR1 KGHSH and CDR2 LQKENI. This CDR3 reads CASSLRTDRNQPQHF. DNA of the CDR3: TGTGCCAGCTCACTGAGGACTGACAGAAATCAGCCCCAGCATTTT.

The rearrangement joins TRBV29-1 to TRBJ2-1, with unresolved D. V dropped 2 bases and J dropped 3 bases, with 14 bases sitting between them. The CDR3 covers 15 residues. Germline-derived CDR1 and CDR2 are SQVTM and ANQGSEA. This chain's CDR3 is CSVESGRASYNEQFF. CDR3 bases: TGCAGCGTTGAATCTGGCAGAGCTAGCTACAATGAGCAGTTCTTC.

The chain is built from TRBV4-1 and TRBJ2-1, with a tentative D call TRBD2 (7 bases). V was pared by 3 bases and J by 5 bases, with 23 bases between. This CDR3 spans 18 amino acids. The germline V gene has CDR1 MGHRA and CDR2 YSYEKL. The CDR3 nucleotides are TGCGCCAGCAGCCATCCCAACGGGGGGCCGTCACGAGACAATGAGCAGTTCTTC. Translation gives CASSHPNGGPSRDNEQFF.